This T cell receptor (beta chain) was identified in a study of long-term antiretroviral therapy in people with HIV. The V gene lost 1 base and the J gene lost 6 bases, with 12 bases spanning the gap. The CDR3 length is 14 residues. CDR1 and CDR2 from the germline V gene are SGHVS and FQNEAQ. The content of samples before DNA extraction was about 0.85-11 million cryopreserved PBMC. With survey level as its setting, the immunoSEQ assay was v3.0. Sequenced by immunoSEQ multiplex PCR; TCRdb stores in-frame clones only, minus some. The sample has 9,500 to 15,000 clones; about four fifths are singletons. The sequence came from a man over 45 with HIV. Material: unsorted PBMCs, obtained just over 8 years after starting antiretroviral therapy. The genes are TRBV7-8 and TRBJ1-1, with D hard to call. CDR3 loop: CASSLEAGAAEAFF. The CDR3 nucleotides read TGTGCCAGCAGCTTAGAGGCAGGAGCGGCTGAAGCTTTCTTT.